This T cell receptor beta chain was recovered during a study of T cell repertoires in cytomegalovirus infection. General study results and limits: Clonotype analysis showed dominance of the ex vivo response by HLA-C-restricted CMV-specific TCR beta clonotypes. CMV carriers with the relevant HLA were identified by cumulative public TCR beta family frequency.

After removal of 9 bases from V and 4 bases from J, the junction contained 13 bases not matched to a gene. Per germline, CDR1 SGHTA and CDR2 FQGNSA. CDR3 length equals 15 residues. This clonotype has more than one count but fewer than ten. Its antigen remains unidentified. TCRdb analysed the reads with MiXCR anew, one entry per CDR3 protein. The sample has 250,000 to 300,000 distinct CDR3 sequences; around 25% are singletons. This receptor was identified in a human donor in good health (CMV status not recorded). Some clones in this sample may be carry-over from other donors' samples. This chain connects TRBV7-2 to TRBJ2-5, with 8 bases aligning to TRBD1. The sequencing input was PBMCs. The CDR3 nucleotides are TGTGCCAGTATTCCCTCGGACAGGGTAGGAGAGACCCAGTACTTC. Its translation is CASIPSDRVGETQYF.